The 3 T cell receptor beta chains listed next were all sequenced from one sample in a study of blood T cell repertoires in COVID-19. TCRdb's copy holds only in-frame clones and misses some; the assay was immunoSEQ multiplex PCR. In the table there are about 200,000 clones, under 90% of which are singletons. The sequenced sample consisted of PBMCs or T cells enriched from blood (not recorded which). The receptor source for this set is a woman aged 45-60 years with acute COVID-19.

The V call is TRBV12-3 or TRBV12-4, the J call TRBJ1-1, with D unresolved. The CDR3 is 12 amino acids. The V gene lost 8 bases and the J gene lost 11 bases, with 18 bases spanning the gap. DNA of the CDR3: TGTGCCAGCGCCATGTCTCGCCCCGGGGCTTTCTTT. Its translation is CASAMSRPGAFF.

This sequence joins TRBV19 and TRBJ1-2, with D unresolved. With 0 bases removed from V and 8 bases from J, the gap between germline ends came to 4 bases. Germline V lookup: CDR1 LNHDA, CDR2 SQIVND (reference sequence). The CDR3 has 11 amino acids. The DNA of the CDR3 is TGTGCCAGTAGTATAGAAGCCGGCTACACCTTC. Translation: CASSIEAGYTF.

The rearrangement joins TRBV28 to TRBJ1-5; D perhaps matches TRBD1 (6 bases). The CDR3 covers 18 residues. Germline CDR1 is MDHEN and CDR2 is SYDVKM. V shed 6 bases and J shed 2 bases, with 23 bases lying between them. The CDR3 is CASSSSPPMAGGNQPQHF. The DNA for the CDR3 is TGTGCCAGCAGCTCCTCCCCCCCCATGGCAGGGGGCAATCAGCCCCAGCATTTT.